The 18 T cell receptor beta chains reported below all come from one sample, sequenced in a study of blood T cell repertoires in COVID-19. TCRdb's table, derived via immunoSEQ multiplex PCR, lists solely in-frame clones and lacks some. The sample includes around 190,000 clones, roughly 83% of them seen just once. Sample: peripheral blood. Receptors originate from a woman aged 40 to 50 with COVID-19, enrolled during active disease.

This rearrangement joins TRBV7-3 to TRBJ2-3; 8 bases align to TRBD2. CDR1 is SGHTA and CDR2 is FQGTGA in the germline V gene. The junction had 4 bases not matched to a gene; V was cut back by 2 bases and J by 3 bases. This CDR3 contains 15 residues. As DNA, the CDR3 is TGTGCCAGCAGCTTACAGCGGGGGCGGACAGATACGCAGTATTTT. It yields the protein CASSLQRGRTDTQYF. The variable domain in full, with the rest retrieved from reference TRBV7-3 and TRBJ2-3, is GAGVSQTPSNKVTEKGKYVELRCDPISGHTALYWYRQSLGQGPEFLIYFQGTGAADDSGLPNDRFFAVRPEGSVSTLKIQRTERGDSAVYLCASSLQRGRTDTQYFGPGTRLTVL.

This sequence joins TRBV4-1 and TRBJ2-2; 10 bases fit TRBD2. CDR3 length equals 18 residues. With V trimmed by 0 bases and J by 1 base, 5 bases remained unmatched. Germline-derived CDR1 and CDR2 are MGHRA and YSYEKL. In DNA, the CDR3 is TGCGCCAGCAGCCAAGATCCTGGACTAGCGGAGAACACCGGGGAGCTGTTTTTT. This codes for CASSQDPGLAENTGELFF.

The V and J genes are TRBV30 and TRBJ1-1; 7 nucleotides agree with TRBD1. The junction had 7 bases not matched to a gene; V was cut back by 7 bases and J by 2 bases. The germline gives CDR1 GTSNPN, CDR2 SVGIG (reference sequence). The CDR3 covers 13 residues. The CDR3 reads CAYNRGLNTEAFF. In nucleotides, the CDR3 is TGTGCCTACAACAGGGGTCTTAACACTGAAGCTTTCTTT.

This clone has only one observation. The chain has TRBV11-2 and TRBJ2-1; tentative D call: TRBD1 (5 bases). V lost 7 bases to trimming and J lost 4 bases, with 8 bases between them. Germline V gene lookup returns CDR1 SGHAT and CDR2 FQNNGV. The CDR3 sequence is 12 residues long. CDR3 DNA sequence: TGTGCCAGCATCAAGGGGTACAATGAGCAGTTCTTC. It translates to CASIKGYNEQFF.

The chain couples TRBV4-3 to TRBJ2-4, with TRBD1 identical over 9 bases. Germline values: CDR1 LGHNA, CDR2 YSLEER. The CDR3 is made up of 17 amino acids. V lost 8 bases and J lost 4; bases outside the gene matches: 15. CDR3 region: CASGRDREASRKNIQYF. As DNA, the CDR3 is TGCGCCAGCGGTCGGGACAGGGAAGCTTCCCGTAAAAACATTCAGTACTTC.

The V gene is TRBV3-1 (or the pseudogene TRBV3-2), the J gene TRBJ1-2, with unresolved D. This CDR3 comprises 14 residues. The germline V gene encodes CDR1 LGHDT and CDR2 YNNKEL (reference sequence). Trimming pared 10 bases from V and 7 bases from J, leaving 22 bases between. CDR3 residues: CATGPGIGFGGYTF. Written as DNA, the CDR3 is TGTGCCACCGGACCGGGAATCGGGTTCGGTGGCTACACCTTC.

The chain has TRBV30 and TRBJ1-6, with 7 bases matching TRBD1. Germline-derived CDR1 and CDR2 are GTSNPN and SVGIG (reference sequence). Unmatched junction bases numbered 13, after V lost 1 base and J lost 7 bases. This CDR3 spans 17 amino acids. The CDR3 spells CAWSGTGLYDWNSPLHF. CDR3 coding DNA: TGTGCCTGGAGTGGGACAGGCCTTTATGACTGGAATTCACCCCTCCACTTT.

The gene calls are TRBV19 and TRBJ2-3, with TRBD2 as a possible D gene (5 bases). V was cut by 4 bases and J by 2 bases, with 10 bases left in between. The CDR3 is 14 residues long. Germline V gene data show CDR1 as LNHDA and CDR2 as SQIVND (reference sequence). CDR3 nucleotide sequence: TGTGCCAGTAGTAGGAGTAGCGTCACAGATACGCAGTATTTT. Translating it yields CASSRSSVTDTQYF.

The sample holds one count of this clone. The genes are TRBV21-1 and TRBJ2-3; TRBD2, the D gene given by the table, was not confirmed from the DNA. TRBV21-1 has pseudogene status. This CDR3 is built from 16 residues. In DNA form, the CDR3 reads TGTGCCAGCAGCAAATTTAGAACTAGTATCACAGATACGCAGTATTTT. This sequence encodes CASSKFRTSITDTQYF.

This chain uses TRBV7-2 with TRBJ1-6, with TRBD1 matching over 8 bases. Germline loops: CDR1 SGHTA, CDR2 FQGNSA. Germline trimming cut 7 bases from V and 7 bases from J; bases unmatched to any gene: 12. The CDR3 covers 16 residues. The CDR3 loop reads CASTPGQGLWNSPLHF. The CDR3 nucleotides are TGTGCCAGCACCCCCGGACAGGGCCTCTGGAATTCACCCCTCCACTTT.

This clone was observed a few times. The chain employs TRBV27 and TRBJ1-4, with D maybe TRBD1 (5 bases). The CDR3 has 16 amino acids. Germline V CDR1 and CDR2: MNHEY, SMNVEV (reference sequence). Deletions cut 3 bases from V and 1 base from J, with 12 bases between. CDR3 in DNA: TGTGCCAGCAGTTTGAGGTTCGGGGGAACTAATGAAAAACTGTTTTTT. Translation: CASSLRFGGTNEKLFF.

The chain employs TRBV7-2 and TRBJ1-3; D is perhaps TRBD1 (5 bases). Germline loops: CDR1 SGHTA, CDR2 FQGNSA. V was cut by 3 bases and J by 4 bases, with 13 bases left in between. This CDR3 is built from 15 residues. This CDR3 is CASSFGTGKGNTIYF. In DNA form, the CDR3 reads TGTGCCAGCAGCTTTGGTACAGGCAAGGGAAACACCATATATTTT.

The chain uses TRBV19 and TRBJ2-6; 7 nucleotides line up with TRBD1. This CDR3 region has 15 residues. Germline V gives CDR1 LNHDA, CDR2 SQIVND (reference sequence). The trim removed 3 bases at V and 4 bases at J, leaving 3 bases unmatched. CDR3 sequence: CASSIQGVGANVLTF. CDR3 bases: TGTGCCAGTAGTATTCAGGGGGTGGGGGCCAACGTCCTGACTTTC.

The V and J genes are TRBV4-2 and TRBJ1-4, with D perhaps TRBD1 (6 bases). The germline CDR1 and CDR2 sequences are LGHNA and YNFKEQ. There are 14 residues in the CDR3. The ends were cut back, 1 base at V and 14 bases at J, with 17 bases in the middle. CDR3 bases: TGTGCCAGCAGCCAAGGTGGTGAGGGGGTTGCTCTGTTTTTT. Its protein product is CASSQGGEGVALFF.

Many counts were recorded for this clone. The V gene is TRBV20-1, the J gene TRBJ1-2, with 12 bases identical to TRBD1. Germline-derived CDR1 and CDR2 are DFQATT and SNEGSKA (reference sequence). The CDR3 runs 14 residues. The trim removed 3 bases at V and 8 bases at J, leaving 7 bases unmatched. The CDR3 DNA follows: TGCAGTGCTAGTTGGGACAGGGGGCTCGGGGGCTACACCTTC. It yields the protein CSASWDRGLGGYTF.

V gene TRBV2 combines with J gene TRBJ2-3; a possible D gene is TRBD2 (6 bases). Germline CDR1 and CDR2: SNHLY and FYNNEI. The CDR3 extends over 15 amino acids. Trimming cost V 6 bases and J 2 bases, with 15 bases left between them. The CDR3 region is CASSVREPITDTQYF. The CDR3 nucleotides are TGTGCCAGCAGCGTCCGGGAGCCGATCACAGATACGCAGTATTTT.

The chain uses TRBV11-3 and TRBJ1-3; 8 bases line up with TRBD1. Germline assignment: CDR1 SGHNT and CDR2 YENEEA. The CDR3 consists of 15 residues. The V and J ends lost 5 bases and 0 bases, in that order; junction bases with no gene match: 3. In DNA, the CDR3 is TGTGCCAGCAGCACAGGGGGGGGCTCTGGAAACACCATATATTTT. It encodes CASSTGGGSGNTIYF.

The J gene is TRBJ2-7, the V gene TRBV7-2, with 8 bases fitting TRBD2. Germline V gene data show CDR1 as SGHTA and CDR2 as FQGNSA. V was pared by 6 bases and J by 2 bases, with 9 bases of the junction left unmatched. The CDR3 length is 15 residues. The CDR3 sequence is CASSNSGKKTYEQYF. CDR3 in DNA: TGTGCCAGCAGTAATAGCGGGAAAAAGACCTACGAGCAGTACTTC.